Following are 2 T cell receptor beta chains from one sample sequenced in a study of T cell repertoires in cytomegalovirus infection. Using its own MiXCR run on the reads, TCRdb lists one record per CDR3 protein. The sample yields just under 550,000 distinct CDR3 sequences, around a quarter seen once. The specimen was PBMCs. These receptors all stem from a human donor in good health (CMV status not recorded). Some clones in this sample may be carry-over from other donors' samples.

The V gene is TRBV7-6, the J gene TRBJ1-1; 7 positions match TRBD1. The CDR3 is made up of 15 amino acids. Germline CDR1 reads SGHVS; CDR2 reads FNYEAQ. The V segment lost 3 bases and the J segment 1 base; nucleotides outside the gene matches: 5. The CDR3 region has the DNA TGTGCCAGCAGCTTCTCCTCAGGGGGGAACACTGAAGCTTTCTTT. Its protein product is CASSFSSGGNTEAFF. Full variable domain (rest looked up from reference TRBV7-6 and TRBJ1-1): GAGVSQSPRYKVTKRGQDVALRCDPISGHVSLYWYRQALGQGPEFLTYFNYEAQQDKSGLPNDRFSAERPEGSISTLTIQRTEQRDSAMYRCASSFSSGGNTEAFFGQGTRLTVV.

The chain is built from TRBV24-1 and TRBJ1-5; D not resolved. The CDR3 is 14 residues long. Per the germline V gene, CDR1 is KGHDR and CDR2 is SFDVKD. Trimming pared 9 bases from V and 0 bases from J, leaving 11 bases between. The DNA of the CDR3 is TGTGCCACCTCATTTGGAGATAGCAATCAGCCCCAGCATTTT. It yields the protein CATSFGDSNQPQHF.